A selection of T cell receptor beta chains follows, all from one sample in a study of cytomegalovirus exposure and HLA in healthy donors. Some clones are missing from TCRdb's copy, which holds only in-frame ones; the method was immunoSEQ multiplex PCR. Of 100,000 to 150,000 clones detected, roughly 80% appear once; the ten largest clones hold 3% to 4%. Sequenced sample: PBMCs. The receptors stem from a man aged 18 to 35 in good health and CMV-seropositive. Both conserved end residues are part of each CDR3. The D gene is left open where the match is weak. The size entry is marked missing in some rows and otherwise reads once, few, many or a size class.

clone_size	v_call	d_call	j_call	cdr3_nt	cdr3_aa
-	TRBV7-2	TRBD2	TRBJ2-1	TGTGCCAGCAGCTACCGGCAGGGACTAGCGGGGAACAATGAGCAGTTCTTC	CASSYRQGLAGNNEQFF
few	TRBV27	TRBD2	TRBJ2-1	TGTGCCAGCAGTTCCTTAAGGGGCGCGGGAGTTGGTAATGAGCAGTTCTTC	CASSSLRGAGVGNEQFF
-	TRBV7-9	-	TRBJ2-7	TGTGCCAGCAGCCCCTTCCGGGACAAGACCAACTCCTACGAGCAGTACTTC	CASSPFRDKTNSYEQYF
-	TRBV2	TRBD1	TRBJ1-1	TGTGCCAGCAGGGCAGGACAGGGGGTAGGGGGAGCTTTCTTT	CASRAGQGVGGAFF
-	TRBV9	-	TRBJ2-2	TGTGCCAGCAGCGTAGGATTCGGGACCGGGGAGCTGTTTTTT	CASSVGFGTGELFF
-	TRBV30	-	TRBJ1-4	TGTGCCTGGAGTATAGAGAATGAAAAACTGTTTTTT	CAWSIENEKLFF
-	TRBV30	TRBD1	TRBJ1-6	TGTGCCTGGAGTCGTCAGGGGGCATCACCCCTCCACTTT	CAWSRQGASPLHF
-	TRBV15	TRBD1	TRBJ1-1	TGTGCCACCAGCAGGGGGACAGATTCTTACACTGAAGCTTTCTTT	CATSRGTDSYTEAFF
-	TRBV5-1	TRBD1	TRBJ2-5	TGCGCCAGCAGCGGAGGACAGGGGAGGATAGAGACCCAGTACTTC	CASSGGQGRIETQYF
-	TRBV7-2	TRBD2	TRBJ2-7	TGTGCCAGCGCCGGGCGTAGTAGGACTAGCGGGACCTACGAGCAGTACTTC	CASAGRSRTSGTYEQYF
-	TRBV10-2	TRBD1	TRBJ1-2	TGCGCCAGCAGTCGACAGGGGGATGGCTACACCTTC	CASSRQGDGYTF
-	TRBV15	-	TRBJ2-3	TGTGCCACCAGCTACCGACGGGGAAGCGCAGATACGCAGTATTTT	CATSYRRGSADTQYF
-	TRBV5-4	-	TRBJ1-1	TGTGCCAGCAGCGCGGGGTTTGACACTGAAGCTTTCTTT	CASSAGFDTEAFF
-	TRBV6-6	-	TRBJ1-2	TGTGCCAGCACCGACAGGAACTATGGCTACACCTTC	CASTDRNYGYTF
-	TRBV7-2	-	TRBJ1-6	TGTGCCAGCAGCTGGCAGGACAGACTTAATTCACCCCTCCACTTT	CASSWQDRLNSPLHF
-	TRBV4-1	-	TRBJ2-7	TGCGCCAGCAGCCCCAACAATCCCTACGAGCAGTACTTC	CASSPNNPYEQYF
-	TRBV5-1	TRBD2	TRBJ2-5	TGCGCCAGCAGCCCAACTAGCGGCCAAGAGACCCAGTACTTC	CASSPTSGQETQYF
-	TRBV10-3	-	TRBJ1-2	TGTGCCATCGCGGATCGTGGCTCCGGGTCGGACTATGGCTACACCTTC	CAIADRGSGSDYGYTF
-	TRBV11-3	TRBD1	TRBJ1-3	TGTGCCAGCAGCCACCAACAGGGGGCGCTTGGAAACACCATATATTTT	CASSHQQGALGNTIYF
once	TRBV6-6	-	TRBJ1-1	TGTGCCAGCAGTTACCCTCCGTTAGGCAGCGAGACTGAAGCTTTCTTT	CASSYPPLGSETEAFF
few	TRBV7-9	-	TRBJ1-1	TGTGCCAGCAGCCGGAACGCGGACAGCAAGTTTGAAGCTTTCTTT	CASSRNADSKFEAFF